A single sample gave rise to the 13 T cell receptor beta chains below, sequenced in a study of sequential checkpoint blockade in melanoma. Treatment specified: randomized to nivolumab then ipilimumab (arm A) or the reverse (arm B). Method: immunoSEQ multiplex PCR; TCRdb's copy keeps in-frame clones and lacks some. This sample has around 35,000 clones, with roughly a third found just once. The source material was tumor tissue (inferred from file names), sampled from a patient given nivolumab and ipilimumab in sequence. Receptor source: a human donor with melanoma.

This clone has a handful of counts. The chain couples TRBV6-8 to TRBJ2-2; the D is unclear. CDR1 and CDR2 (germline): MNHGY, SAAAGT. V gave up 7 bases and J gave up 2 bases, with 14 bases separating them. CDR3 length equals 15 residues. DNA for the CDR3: TGTGCCAGCACGGTGGTGCCATTAAACACCGGGGAGCTGTTTTTT. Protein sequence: CASTVVPLNTGELFF.

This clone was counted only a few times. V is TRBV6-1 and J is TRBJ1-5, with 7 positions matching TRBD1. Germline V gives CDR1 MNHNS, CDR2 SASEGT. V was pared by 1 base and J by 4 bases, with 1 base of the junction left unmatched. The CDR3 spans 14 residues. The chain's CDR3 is CASSEVQGNQPQHF. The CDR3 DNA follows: TGTGCCAGCAGTGAAGTACAGGGGAATCAGCCCCAGCATTTT.

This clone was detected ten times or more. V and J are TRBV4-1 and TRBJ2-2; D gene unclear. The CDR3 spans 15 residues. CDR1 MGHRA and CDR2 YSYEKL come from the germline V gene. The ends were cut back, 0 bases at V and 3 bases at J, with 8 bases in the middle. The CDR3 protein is CASSQDSPYTGELFF. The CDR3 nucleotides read TGCGCCAGCAGCCAAGATTCTCCGTACACCGGGGAGCTGTTTTTT.

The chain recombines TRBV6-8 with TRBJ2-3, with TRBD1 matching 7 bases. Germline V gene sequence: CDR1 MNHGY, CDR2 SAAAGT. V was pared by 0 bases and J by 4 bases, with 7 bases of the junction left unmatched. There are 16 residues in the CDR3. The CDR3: CASSYSAGGHPDTQYF. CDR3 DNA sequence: TGTGCCAGCAGTTACTCAGCAGGGGGTCATCCAGATACGCAGTATTTT.

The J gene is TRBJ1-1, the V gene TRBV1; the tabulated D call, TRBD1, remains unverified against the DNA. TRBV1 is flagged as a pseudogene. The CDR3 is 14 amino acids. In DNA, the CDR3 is TGCGCCAGCAGCCAGGGACAGTACTACACTGAAGCTTTCTTT. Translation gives CASSQGQYYTEAFF.

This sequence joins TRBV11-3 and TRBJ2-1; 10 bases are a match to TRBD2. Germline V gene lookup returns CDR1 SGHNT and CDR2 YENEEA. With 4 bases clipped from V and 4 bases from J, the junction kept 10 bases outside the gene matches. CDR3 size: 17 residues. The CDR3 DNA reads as TGTGCCAGCAGCTCATTTACATCTAGCGGGGGTTACAATGAGCAGTTCTTC. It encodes CASSSFTSSGGYNEQFF. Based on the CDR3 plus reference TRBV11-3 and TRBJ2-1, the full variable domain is EAGVVQSPRYKIIEKKQPVAFWCNPISGHNTLYWYLQNLGQGPELLIRYENEEAVDDSQLPKDRFSAERLKGVDSTLKIQPAELGDSAVYLCASSSFTSSGGYNEQFFGPGTRLTVL.

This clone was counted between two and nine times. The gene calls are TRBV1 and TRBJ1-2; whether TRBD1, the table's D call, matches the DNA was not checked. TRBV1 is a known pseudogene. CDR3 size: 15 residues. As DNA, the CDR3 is TGCGCCAGCAGCCAAGTCCCAGGGGGTAACTATGGCTACACCTTC. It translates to CASSQVPGGNYGYTF.

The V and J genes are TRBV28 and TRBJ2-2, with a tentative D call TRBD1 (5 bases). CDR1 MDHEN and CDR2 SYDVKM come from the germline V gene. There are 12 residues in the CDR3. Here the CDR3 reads CAAISRAGELFF. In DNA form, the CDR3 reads TGTGCGGCCATAAGCAGGGCCGGGGAGCTGTTTTTT.

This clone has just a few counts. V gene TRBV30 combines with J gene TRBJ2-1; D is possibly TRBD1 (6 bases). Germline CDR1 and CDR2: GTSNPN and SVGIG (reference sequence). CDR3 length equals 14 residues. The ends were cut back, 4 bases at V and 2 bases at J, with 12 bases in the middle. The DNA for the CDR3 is TGTGCCTGGAAGAGGGGGACACCCTACAATGAGCAGTTCTTC. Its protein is CAWKRGTPYNEQFF.

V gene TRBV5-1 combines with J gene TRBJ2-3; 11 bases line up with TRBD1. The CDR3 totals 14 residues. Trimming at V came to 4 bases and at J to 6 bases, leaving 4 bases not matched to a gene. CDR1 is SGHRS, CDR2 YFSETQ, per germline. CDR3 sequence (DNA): TGCGCCAGCAGCCCAGGACAGGGGGCGGATACGCAGTATTTT. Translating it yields CASSPGQGADTQYF.

The CDR3 spells CASSVVAGGGAEAFF. The CDR3 DNA follows: TGTGCCAGCAGCGTAGTGGCAGGGGGCGGGGCTGAAGCTTTCTTT. The rearrangement joins TRBV9 to TRBJ1-1; TRBD1 matches at 8 bases. Germline V gene data show CDR1 as SGDLS and CDR2 as YYNGEE. The CDR3 sequence is 15 residues long. Unmatched junction bases numbered 7, after V lost 0 bases and J lost 6 bases.

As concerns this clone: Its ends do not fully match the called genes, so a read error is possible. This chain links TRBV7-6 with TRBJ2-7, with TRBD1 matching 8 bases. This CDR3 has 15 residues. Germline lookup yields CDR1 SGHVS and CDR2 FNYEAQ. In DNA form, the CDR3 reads TGTGCTAGCAGCTTAGGGACAGGTGACCTTGACGAGCAGTACTTC. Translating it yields CASSLGTGDLDEQYF.

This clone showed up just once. The DNA for the CDR3 is TGTGCCAGTAGTCTCCCGGGCGCCCTGGTCACTGAAGCTTTCTTT. This gives the protein CASSLPGALVTEAFF. The genes are TRBV19 and TRBJ1-1; D not resolved. Germline CDR1 is LNHDA and CDR2 is SQIVND (reference sequence). V was cut by 5 bases and J by 4 bases, with 17 bases left in between. CDR3 length: 15 amino acids.